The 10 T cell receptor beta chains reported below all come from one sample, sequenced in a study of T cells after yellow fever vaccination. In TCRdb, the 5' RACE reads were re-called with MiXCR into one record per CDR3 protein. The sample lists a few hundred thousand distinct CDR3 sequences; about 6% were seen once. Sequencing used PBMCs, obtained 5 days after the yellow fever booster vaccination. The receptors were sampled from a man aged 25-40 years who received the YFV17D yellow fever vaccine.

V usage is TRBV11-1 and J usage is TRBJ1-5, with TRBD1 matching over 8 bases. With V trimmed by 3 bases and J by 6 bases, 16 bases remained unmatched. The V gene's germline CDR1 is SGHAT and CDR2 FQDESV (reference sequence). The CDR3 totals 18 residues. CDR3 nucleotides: TGTGCCAGCAGCTTCATTCGAGGCGACAGGGGCCTATCTCAGCCCCAGCATTTT. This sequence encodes CASSFIRGDRGLSQPQHF.

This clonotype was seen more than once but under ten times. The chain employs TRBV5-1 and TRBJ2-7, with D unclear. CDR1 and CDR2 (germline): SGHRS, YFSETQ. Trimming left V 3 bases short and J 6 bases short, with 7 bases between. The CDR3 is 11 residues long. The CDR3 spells CASSSYGEQYF. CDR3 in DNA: TGCGCCAGCAGCTCGTACGGCGAGCAGTACTTC.

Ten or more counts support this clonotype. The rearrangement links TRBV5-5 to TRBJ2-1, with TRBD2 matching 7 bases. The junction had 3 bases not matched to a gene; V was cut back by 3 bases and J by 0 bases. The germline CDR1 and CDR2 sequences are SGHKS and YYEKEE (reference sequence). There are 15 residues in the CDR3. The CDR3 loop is CASSSASGSYNEQFF. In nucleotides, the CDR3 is TGTGCCAGCAGCTCGGCTAGCGGCTCCTACAATGAGCAGTTCTTC.

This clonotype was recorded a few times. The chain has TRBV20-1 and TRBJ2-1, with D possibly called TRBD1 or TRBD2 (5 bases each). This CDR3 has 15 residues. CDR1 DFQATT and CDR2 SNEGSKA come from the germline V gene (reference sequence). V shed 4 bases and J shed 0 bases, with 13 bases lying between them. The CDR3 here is CSATGSGSSYNEQFF. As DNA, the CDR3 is TGCAGTGCTACCGGGTCAGGGAGCTCCTACAATGAGCAGTTCTTC.

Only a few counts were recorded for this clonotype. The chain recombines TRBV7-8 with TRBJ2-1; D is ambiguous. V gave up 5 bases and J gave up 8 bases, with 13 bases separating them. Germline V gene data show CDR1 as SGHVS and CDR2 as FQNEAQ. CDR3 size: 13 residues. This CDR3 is CASSHDRLYEQFF. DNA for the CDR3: TGTGCCAGCAGCCACGATAGGTTGTATGAGCAGTTCTTC.

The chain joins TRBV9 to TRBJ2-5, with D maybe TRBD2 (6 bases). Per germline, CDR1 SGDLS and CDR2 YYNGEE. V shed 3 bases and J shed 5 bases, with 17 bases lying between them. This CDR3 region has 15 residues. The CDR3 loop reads CASSAAGGTKETQYF. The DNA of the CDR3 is TGTGCCAGCAGCGCCGCCGGCGGGACGAAGGAGACCCAGTACTTC.

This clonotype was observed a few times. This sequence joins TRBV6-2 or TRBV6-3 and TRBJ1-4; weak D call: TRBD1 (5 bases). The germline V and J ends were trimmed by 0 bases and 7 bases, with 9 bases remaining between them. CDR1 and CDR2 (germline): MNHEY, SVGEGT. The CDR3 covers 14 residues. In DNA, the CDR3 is TGTGCCAGCAGTTACTCGTCGGGGCTTGAAAAACTGTTTTTT. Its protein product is CASSYSSGLEKLFF.

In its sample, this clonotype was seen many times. CDR3 sequence reads: CASSVSSGRASTGELFF. The DNA of the CDR3 is TGTGCCAGCAGCGTGTCTAGCGGGAGGGCCAGCACCGGGGAGCTGTTTTTT. The chain couples TRBV5-5 to TRBJ2-2, with 12 bases fitting TRBD2. V shed 4 bases and J 4 bases; nucleotides not matched to a gene: 8. The CDR3 spans 17 residues. Germline V CDR1 and CDR2: SGHKS, YYEKEE (reference sequence).

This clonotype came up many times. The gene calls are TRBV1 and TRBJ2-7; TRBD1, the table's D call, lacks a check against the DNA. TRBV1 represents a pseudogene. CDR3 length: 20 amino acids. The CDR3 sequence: CTSSQDRCGGGTGITHEQYF. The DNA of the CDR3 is TGCACCAGCAGCCAAGATCGATGCGGTGGAGGGACAGGGATTACCCACGAGCAGTACTTC.

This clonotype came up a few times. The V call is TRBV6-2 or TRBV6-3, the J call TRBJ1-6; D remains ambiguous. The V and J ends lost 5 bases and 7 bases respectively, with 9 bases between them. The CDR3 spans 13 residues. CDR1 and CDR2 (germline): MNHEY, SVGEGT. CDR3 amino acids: CASSRTENSPLHF. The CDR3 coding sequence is TGTGCCAGCAGTCGGACGGAGAATTCACCCCTCCACTTT.